A single sample gave rise to the 16 T cell receptor beta chains below, sequenced in a study of blood T cell repertoires in COVID-19. Sequencing was performed with immunoSEQ multiplex PCR; in TCRdb, only in-frame clones are kept and a portion is missing. The sample lists more than 95,000 clones; roughly 84% were seen once. The sequencing input was peripheral blood. The receptor set was obtained from a woman at least 80 years old with acute or convalescent COVID-19.

The genes are TRBV6-6 and TRBJ2-3, with TRBD1 as a possible D gene (6 bases). The V end lost 6 bases, the J end lost 4 bases, and 20 bases lay between the germline ends. CDR1 and CDR2 from the germline V gene are MNHNY and SVGAGI (reference sequence). CDR3 length equals 16 residues. The CDR3 here is CASRTNPDRIPDTQYF. CDR3 coding DNA: TGTGCCAGCAGGACCAACCCAGACAGGATACCAGATACGCAGTATTTT.

The chain has TRBV5-1 and TRBJ2-2, with 10 bases identical to TRBD2. The CDR3 loop spans 15 amino acids. J gave up 7 bases and V 3 bases, and 6 bases lay outside the gene matches. The germline gives CDR1 SGHRS, CDR2 YFSETQ. CDR3 sequence reads: CASSSGTSVIGELFF. CDR3 DNA sequence: TGCGCCAGCAGCTCCGGGACTAGCGTGATCGGGGAGCTGTTTTTT.

This sequence joins TRBV19 and TRBJ1-5; 9 bases match TRBD1. J was trimmed by 0 bases and V by 6 bases; bases with no gene match: 15. The CDR3 is 19 residues long. Germline CDR1 LNHDA, CDR2 SQIVND (reference sequence). The CDR3 DNA is TGTGCCAGTAGCAAGTTGGGACAGGGAAACTCCTATAGCAATCAGCCCCAGCATTTT. It yields the protein CASSKLGQGNSYSNQPQHF.

This clone was seen once. The rearrangement links TRBV27 to TRBJ2-6; 8 bases fit TRBD1. The CDR3 is made up of 16 amino acids. V was clipped by 3 bases and J by 2 bases; unmatched bases: 3. Germline CDR1 is MNHEY and CDR2 is SMNVEV (reference sequence). The CDR3 sequence: CASSFAGGAGANVLTF. The CDR3 coding sequence is TGTGCCAGCAGTTTTGCAGGGGGCGCTGGGGCCAACGTCCTGACTTTC.

The V gene is TRBV20-1, the J gene TRBJ2-7, with D possibly being TRBD2 (6 bases). Trimming shortened V by 3 bases and J by 3 bases, and 21 bases separated the two germline ends. The CDR3 is made up of 16 amino acids. CDR1 and CDR2 from the germline V gene are DFQATT and SNEGSKA (reference sequence). CDR3: CSASPAGQGPFYEQYF. The CDR3 region has the DNA TGCAGTGCTAGTCCTGCGGGGCAGGGACCGTTCTACGAGCAGTACTTC.

The chain couples TRBV24-1 to TRBJ2-3; 8 positions match TRBD1. The V gene end was trimmed by 4 bases and the J gene end by 1 base; junction bases not matched to a gene: 6. In germline, CDR1 is KGHDR, CDR2 SFDVKD. This CDR3 region has 16 residues. The CDR3 sequence: CATSDSGQGGTDTQYF. In nucleotides, the CDR3 is TGTGCCACCAGTGACTCCGGACAGGGAGGCACAGATACGCAGTATTTT.

The chain couples TRBV18 to TRBJ1-4; weak D call: TRBD1 (5 bases). With 3 bases removed from V and 6 bases from J, the gap between germline ends came to 14 bases. The CDR3 spans 15 residues. The germline V gene has CDR1 KGHSH and CDR2 LQKENI. CDR3 sequence: CASSPEQVPYEKLFF. The CDR3 nucleotides are TGTGCCAGCTCACCGGAACAGGTCCCCTATGAAAAACTGTTTTTT. Full variable domain (outside the CDR3, taken from reference TRBV18 and TRBJ1-4): NAGVMQNPRHLVRRRGQEARLRCSPMKGHSHVYWYRQLPEEGLKFMVYLQKENIIDESGMPKERFSAEFPKEGPSILRIQQVVRGDSAAYFCASSPEQVPYEKLFFGSGTQLSVL.

The chain links TRBV29-1 to TRBJ1-5; 7 nucleotides line up with TRBD1. CDR1 and CDR2 from the germline V gene are SQVTM and ANQGSEA. The V segment lost 6 bases and the J segment 4 bases; nucleotides outside the gene matches: 9. This CDR3 contains 14 residues. The CDR3 reads CSVQTGHPNQPQHF. The CDR3 DNA sequence: TGCAGCGTGCAGACAGGGCATCCGAATCAGCCCCAGCATTTT. The full variable domain, its missing parts supplied by reference TRBV29-1 and TRBJ1-5, is SAVISQKPSRDICQRGTSLTIQCQVDSQVTMMFWYRQQPGQSLTLIATANQGSEATYESGFVIDKFPISRPNLTFSTLTVSNMSPEDSSIYLCSVQTGHPNQPQHFGDGTRLSIL.

J is TRBJ1-1 and V is TRBV27; possibly TRBD1 for D (5 bases). The germline gives CDR1 MNHEY, CDR2 SMNVEV (reference sequence). V was clipped by 2 bases and J by 0 bases, with 10 bases between them. CDR3 size: 15 residues. CDR3 region: CASSLNGGVNTEAFF. CDR3 sequence (DNA): TGTGCCAGCAGTTTAAACGGGGGGGTGAACACTGAAGCTTTCTTT.

The rearrangement joins TRBV7-3 to TRBJ2-5, with TRBD2 matching over 9 bases. V lost 6 bases, J lost 0 bases, and 20 bases stayed unmatched. The CDR3 has 20 residues. In germline, CDR1 is SGHTA, CDR2 FQGTGA. As DNA, the CDR3 is TGTGCCAGCAGTTCACAACCCAATATAGCGGGAGCTTTTCACCAAGAGACCCAGTACTTC. Translating gives CASSSQPNIAGAFHQETQYF.

The genes are TRBV5-8 and TRBJ1-4; 7 nucleotides match TRBD1. The CDR3 covers 16 residues. V lost 4 bases, J lost 0 bases, and 6 bases stayed unmatched. CDR1 and CDR2 from the germline V gene are SGHTS and YDEGEE. CDR3 in DNA: TGTGCCAGCAGCAATGACAGGGTCGCAACTAATGAAAAACTGTTTTTT. As protein: CASSNDRVATNEKLFF. Together with reference TRBV5-8 and TRBJ1-4, the CDR3 gives the full variable domain: EAGVTQSPTHLIKTRGQQATLRCSPISGHTSVYWYQQALGLGLQFLLWYDEGEERNRGNFPPRFSGRQFPNYSSELNVNALELEDSALYLCASSNDRVATNEKLFFGSGTQLSVL.

This clone was found once. V is TRBV4-1 and J is TRBJ1-1; D is unresolved. V shed 2 bases and J shed 7 bases, with 8 bases lying between them. Per germline, CDR1 MGHRA and CDR2 YSYEKL. The CDR3 totals 12 residues. The CDR3 loop is CASSQQVDEAFF. The CDR3 DNA follows: TGCGCCAGCAGCCAACAGGTCGATGAAGCTTTCTTT.

This rearrangement joins TRBV2 to TRBJ2-7; TRBD1 matches 7 bases. The V and J ends lost 1 base and 3 bases, in that order; junction bases with no gene match: 12. CDR1 and CDR2 (germline): SNHLY, FYNNEI. The CDR3 runs 17 residues. The CDR3 region has the DNA TGTGCCAGCAGTGAAGGGAGACAGGGTGTCTTTTTCTACGAGCAGTACTTC. It codes for CASSEGRQGVFFYEQYF.

The V gene is TRBV5-1, the J gene TRBJ1-4; the D gene is possibly TRBD1 (6 bases). Trimming removed 4 bases at V and 8 bases at J, with 15 bases between. The V gene's germline CDR1 is SGHRS and CDR2 YFSETQ. This CDR3 contains 14 residues. The CDR3 reads CASSVTGPREKLFF. CDR3 DNA sequence: TGCGCCAGCAGCGTTACAGGGCCACGGGAAAAACTGTTTTTT.

The rearrangement uses TRBV19 and TRBJ1-2; D is uncertain. The CDR3 loop spans 18 amino acids. Germline lookup yields CDR1 LNHDA and CDR2 SQIVND (reference sequence). The V and J ends lost 4 bases and 5 bases respectively, with 26 bases between them. This CDR3 is CASSTEMARRPYGYGYTF. CDR3 coding DNA: TGTGCCAGTAGTACCGAAATGGCCCGGCGGCCCTATGGATATGGCTACACCTTC.

This chain uses TRBV9 with TRBJ1-5; D is uncertain. Per the germline V gene, CDR1 is SGDLS and CDR2 is YYNGEE. V was pared by 0 bases and J by 5 bases, with 6 bases between. The length of the CDR3 is 13 residues. The CDR3 sequence is CASSVAVDQPQHF. CDR3 coding DNA: TGTGCCAGCAGCGTAGCCGTCGATCAGCCCCAGCATTTT.